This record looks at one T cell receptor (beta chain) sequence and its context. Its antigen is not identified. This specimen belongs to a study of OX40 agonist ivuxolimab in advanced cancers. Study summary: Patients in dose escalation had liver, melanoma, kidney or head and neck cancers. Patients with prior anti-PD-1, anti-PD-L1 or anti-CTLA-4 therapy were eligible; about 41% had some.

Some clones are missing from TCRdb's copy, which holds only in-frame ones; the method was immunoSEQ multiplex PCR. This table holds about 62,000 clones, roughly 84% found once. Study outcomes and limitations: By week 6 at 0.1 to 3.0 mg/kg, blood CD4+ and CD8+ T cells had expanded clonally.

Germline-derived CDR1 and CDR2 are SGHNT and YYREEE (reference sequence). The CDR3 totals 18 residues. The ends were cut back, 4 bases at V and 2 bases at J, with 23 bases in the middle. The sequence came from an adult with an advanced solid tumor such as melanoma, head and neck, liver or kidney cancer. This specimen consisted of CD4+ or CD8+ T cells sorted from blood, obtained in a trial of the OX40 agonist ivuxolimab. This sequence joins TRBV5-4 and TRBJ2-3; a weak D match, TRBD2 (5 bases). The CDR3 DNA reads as TGTGCCAGCAGCAGAATCGGCGGACTCAAAACTTACACAGATACGCAGTATTTT. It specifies CASSRIGGLKTYTDTQYF.